This T cell receptor beta chain was retrieved from a study of glioma-infiltrating T cells after dendritic cell vaccination (dated by TCRdb to the mid-2010s). A note on the overall study: The cohort included approximately 15 glioblastoma patients drawn from Phase I and II dendritic cell vaccination trials, of whom 9 were newly diagnosed and 6 had recurrent disease. Survival after dendritic cell vaccination was correlated with TCR sequencing metrics, such as TIL content and the overlap between tumor and blood repertoires. To make the vaccine, monocyte-derived dendritic cells were cultured for approximately 7 days with IL-4 and GM-CSF and then pulsed overnight with autologous tumor lysate. Between 2003 and 2012, patients were given autologous tumor lysate-pulsed dendritic cell vaccination. Deep sequencing of TCR beta CDR3 regions was used to quantify tumor-infiltrating lymphocyte content and compare tumor and blood repertoires in dendritic cell-vaccinated glioblastoma patients. Patients received three intradermal dendritic cell vaccine injections at biweekly intervals in the arm below the axilla. The research as a whole found: TCR clonality showed no direct relationship with survival, which suggests that a diverse polyclonal response may matter. The response model built on TCR overlap across three groups was characterized as speculative, with prospective validation still needed. The cohort was small and heterogeneous, and full blood and tumor sets were available for few patients, with initial-recurrent tumor pairs available for even fewer patients. After dendritic cell vaccination, a higher estimated pretreatment TIL content predicted longer time to progression and longer overall survival.

In the case of this clone: The target of this receptor is not known. No per-base quality is available; no much larger clone lies one base away.

Selection of patients required sufficient residual fresh-frozen tumor tissue and over two years of available survival data. Molecular status otherwise varied across the glioblastoma patients, but none of them carried an isocitrate dehydrogenase mutation. PBMC were collected before vaccination, two weeks after the third vaccination, and at tumor progression if progression occurred. Genomic DNA was extracted with the Qiagen DNeasy Blood extraction Kit. Trimming accounts for 1 base at V and 2 bases at J, while the number of junction bases matched to no gene is 2. CDR1 and CDR2, per the germline V gene, are MGHRA and YSYEKL. The CDR3 runs 16 amino acids, cysteine and phenylalanine included. The CDR3 DNA has 48 bases and is translated from base 1. The immunoSEQ assay amplified TCRB CDR3 regions from roughly 2 micrograms of genomic DNA, or from all available DNA when less than that amount was available. Multiplex PCR used 60 forward primers for TCR V beta segments and 13 reverse primers for J beta segments. To estimate reads per starting template, synthetic control templates were spiked into each sample at limiting dilution. The Illumina HiSeq System generated sequencing reads of 87 bp. As for the authors' bioinformatics: PCR and sequencing errors were removed by a nearest neighbor algorithm that merged closely related sequences. TCR overlap was measured as the percentage of unique tumor TCR beta sequences also present in the same patient's peripheral blood. Entries here come from immuneACCESS through TCRdb and include only in-frame sequences with V and J called. Some clones fail to appear in such tables; in the studies checked, an unresolved V gene covers under half of the shortfall, and the cause of the remainder is unknown. The V and J calls and clone size come from that table; D and trimming were worked out from the DNA. This sample is represented by some 100,000 clones; about four fifths of them were singletons. The top ten clones comprise 6% of the sample.

This sample comprised blood, obtained before dendritic cell vaccination. This sequence uses TRBV4-1 and TRBJ2-1; 10 bases in the middle match TRBD2. This TCR derives from a human donor with glioblastoma. The DNA sequence is as follows: TGCGCCAGCAGCCAAGGGCTAGCGGGAGCCTACAATGAGCAGTTCTTC. Its product reads: CASSQGLAGAYNEQFF.